This TCR beta chain is drawn from a study of regulatory T cells in long-lasting Graves disease. Findings of the study overall: Under persistent disease, TRBV28, TRBJ1-2 and TRBJ2-5 were used preferentially.

Documented time point: newly diagnosed GD, antithyroid drugs for less than 3 months. The TCR library used RNA extracted from PBMCs. This clonotype was seen at least ten times. Its specificity is not known. Germline CDR1 is DFQATT and CDR2 is SNEGSKA (reference sequence). Germline trimming cut 3 bases from V and 5 bases from J; bases unmatched to any gene: 3. The CDR3 runs 12 residues. CDR3 regions were amplified by Arm-PCR using iRepertoire HTBI primers to build TCR beta libraries. A single record per CDR3 protein comes from TCRdb applying MiXCR to the multiplex PCR reads. The profile shows almost 450,000 distinct CDR3 sequences, 16% of them singletons. The sample was also linked to a second study, of T cells in Graves' hyperthyroidism and ophthalmopathy.

J is TRBJ2-5 and V is TRBV20-1, with 7 positions matching TRBD2. Source: peripheral blood mononuclear cells (PBMCs), taken at new diagnosis, from a patient treated with antithyroid drugs. The origin of this receptor is a woman in her thirties with Graves disease. The CDR3 nucleotides are TGCAGTGCTAGTGGGAGGGAGGAGACCCAGTACTTC. Protein: CSASGREETQYF.